This TCR beta chain is from a study of spatial heterogeneity in lung cancer. About the research overall: Detection consistently captured more beta-chain sequences than alpha-chain sequences.

Single TCR cDNA molecules each had their own unique molecular identifier. TCRdb independently ran MiXCR on the 5' RACE reads; one entry per CDR3 protein. Of about 38,000 distinct CDR3 sequences listed, 7.5% to 8% were seen once; the top ten hold under 30%. The sample's time point: sample taken at primary tumor resection. Sequencing covered unsorted whole RNA taken from tumor, nontumor lung or frozen PBMC. Study results and limitations: At resection, ubiquitous expanded tumor TCRs appeared in blood more than at follow-up.

The CDR3 consists of 14 residues. Trimming stripped 5 bases from V and 3 bases from J, with 11 bases between. CDR1 SGDLS and CDR2 YYNGEE come from the germline V gene. Worth noting for this clonotype: The antigen is not known.

Sample: PBMCs, taken at surgery. The chain couples TRBV9 to TRBJ2-2; D not certain. This TCR came from a male donor with early-stage non-small cell lung cancer. This chain's CDR3 is CASRSESYTGELFF. In DNA, the CDR3 is TGTGCCAGCAGGAGTGAGAGTTACACCGGGGAGCTGTTTTTT.